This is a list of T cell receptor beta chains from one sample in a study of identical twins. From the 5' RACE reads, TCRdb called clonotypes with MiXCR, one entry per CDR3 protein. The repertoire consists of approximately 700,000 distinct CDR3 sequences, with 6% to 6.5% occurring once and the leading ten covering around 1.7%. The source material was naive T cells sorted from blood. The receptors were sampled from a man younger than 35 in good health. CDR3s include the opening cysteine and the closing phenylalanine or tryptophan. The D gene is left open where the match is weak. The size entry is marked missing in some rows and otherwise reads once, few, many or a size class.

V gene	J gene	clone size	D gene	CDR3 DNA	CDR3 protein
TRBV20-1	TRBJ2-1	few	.	TGCAGTGCTAGAGGGAGCCCGCATGAGCAGTTCTTC	CSARGSPHEQFF
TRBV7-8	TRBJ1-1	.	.	TGTGCCAGCAGCTTAGGTAGGGGAGTAAACACTGAAGCTTTCTTT	CASSLGRGVNTEAFF
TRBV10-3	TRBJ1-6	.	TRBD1	TGTGCCACCAAGGAGGACAGGGCGGGTTCACCCCTCCACTTT	CATKEDRAGSPLHF
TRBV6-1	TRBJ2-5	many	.	TGTGCCAGCTTAGGGGGGGCATACCAAGAGACCCAGTACTTC	CASLGGAYQETQYF
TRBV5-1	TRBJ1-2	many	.	TGCGCCAGCAGTCACCGCAACCCCTCCTATGGCTACACCTTC	CASSHRNPSYGYTF
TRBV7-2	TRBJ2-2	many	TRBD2	TGTGCCGGTTCGGGGAGAAGCGGGAGGGCCGGCACCGGGGAGCTGTTTTTT	CAGSGRSGRAGTGELFF
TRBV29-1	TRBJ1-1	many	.	TGCAGCGTTGGTGGGGCTAGGAATCGGGGAAACACTGAAGCTTTCTTT	CSVGGARNRGNTEAFF
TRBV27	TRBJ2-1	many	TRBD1	TGTGCCAGCAGTTTATTGCCGGGACAGGGGTACAATGAGCAGTTCTTC	CASSLLPGQGYNEQFF
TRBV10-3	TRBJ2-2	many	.	TGTGCCAGTTCCGGGACTCAGACGGGCACCGGGGAGCTGTTTTTT	CASSGTQTGTGELFF
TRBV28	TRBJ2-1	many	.	TGTGCCAGTAACTCCTACAATGAGCAGTTCTTC	CASNSYNEQFF
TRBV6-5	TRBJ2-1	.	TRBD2	TGTGCCAGCAGTTCCCCGCGCGGGAGGTTCGAGCAGTTCTTC	CASSSPRGRFEQFF
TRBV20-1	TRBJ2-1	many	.	TGCAGTGCTAGATGGTCCAGCGATGAGCAGTTCTTC	CSARWSSDEQFF
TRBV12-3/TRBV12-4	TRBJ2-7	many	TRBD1	TGTGCCAGCAACCTGGGACAGGGGGACGAGCAGTACTTC	CASNLGQGDEQYF
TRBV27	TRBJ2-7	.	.	TGTGCCAGCAGTTTAACGGGAGCTGCCTACGAGCAGTACTTC	CASSLTGAAYEQYF
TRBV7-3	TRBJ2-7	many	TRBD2	TGTGCCAGCAGCCCAAGCCCTAGCGGATTCTACGAGCAGTACTTC	CASSPSPSGFYEQYF
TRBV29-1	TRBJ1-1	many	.	TGCAGCGTTACCAGGGGTCAACCGGCTTTCTTT	CSVTRGQPAFF
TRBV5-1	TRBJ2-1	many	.	TGCGCCAGCAGCTTAAGGCTCTCAAACAATGAGCAGTTCTTC	CASSLRLSNNEQFF
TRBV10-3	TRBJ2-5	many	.	TGTGCCATCAGTGAGTACGGACAGCAAGAGACCCAGTACTTC	CAISEYGQQETQYF
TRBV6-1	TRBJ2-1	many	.	TGTGCCAGCAAGATAGCGTCGAGCTCCTACAATGAGCAGTTCTTC	CASKIASSSYNEQFF
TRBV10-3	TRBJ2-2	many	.	TGTGCCATTGGGGGCTTCACCGGGGAGCTGTTTTTT	CAIGGFTGELFF
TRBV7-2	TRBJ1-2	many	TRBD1	TGTGCCAGCAGCTCCAACCGGGACAGAGCTAACTATGGCTACACCTTC	CASSSNRDRANYGYTF
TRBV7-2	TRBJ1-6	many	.	TGTGCCAGCAGCTTAGCAGGGGTGGGTAATTCACCCCTCCACTTT	CASSLAGVGNSPLHF
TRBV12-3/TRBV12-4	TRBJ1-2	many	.	TGTGCCAGCAGTTTGGGGGTGGGCGATGGCTACACCTTC	CASSLGVGDGYTF
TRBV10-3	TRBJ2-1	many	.	TGTGCCATCAGTGAGACAGGGCATGAGCAGTTCTTC	CAISETGHEQFF
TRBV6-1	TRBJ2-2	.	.	TGTGCCAGCAGCCCAGGACTATTGCTTCTCACCGGGGAGCTGTTTTTT	CASSPGLLLLTGELFF
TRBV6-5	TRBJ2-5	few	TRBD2	TGTGCCAGCAGTTACCCACTGGGAGCGGGAGGGTTCGGGGAGACCCAGTACTTC	CASSYPLGAGGFGETQYF
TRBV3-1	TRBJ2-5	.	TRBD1	TGTGCCAGCAGCCGACAAGTGGACAGGGACCTTCAAGAGACCCAGTACTTC	CASSRQVDRDLQETQYF
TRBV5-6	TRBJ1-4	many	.	TGTGCCAGCAGCTCGTGGCCGTCAGGGAGGGAAAAACTGTTTTTT	CASSSWPSGREKLFF